This T cell receptor beta chain was profiled in a study of beta chain features in type 1 diabetes. Expressed TCRB transcripts were sequenced after all isolated RNA was converted to cDNA. Generated by immunoSEQ multiplex PCR, the TCRdb table keeps only in-frame clones and is missing some. The sample yields 350,000 or so clones, around 19% seen once. This receptor was identified in a woman aged 18-29 years in good health. The sequenced material came from naive CD4+ T cells from blood.

The CDR3 loop is CASSLALLSGSYNEQFF. The DNA of the CDR3 is TGCGCCAGCAGCTTGGCCTTGTTAAGCGGGAGCTACAATGAGCAGTTCTTC. The rearrangement joins TRBV5-1 to TRBJ2-1, with 8 bases lining up with TRBD2. V lost 0 bases and J lost 3; bases outside the gene matches: 8. Looked up from germline, CDR1 is SGHRS and CDR2 is YFSETQ. This CDR3 has 17 amino acids.